The entry below gives a single TCR beta chain sequence along with its context. The clone's antigen remains unknown. Base-call qualities are not available, and no considerably larger clone is one nucleotide away. One collaborating source in Seattle enrolled patients during active infection and followed them longitudinally through the course of disease. Collaborating institutions collected whole blood in K2EDTA tubes following their own protocols. For TCRbeta analysis, collaborators shipped samples in one of three forms: frozen whole blood, isolated PBMCs, or DNA extracted from either of those sample types. This record comes from a study of blood T cell repertoires in COVID-19 (TCRdb year 2020). Notes on the research overall: Collaborator samples came from the United States, Italy and Spain and covered acute and convalescent phases of COVID-19. The prospective study material was composed of cDNA or gDNA derived from T cells, B-cell-depleted T cells, or PBMCs. The dataset comprised deeply sampled blood TCRbeta repertoires from subjects exposed to, actively infected with, or recovered from COVID-19. The repertoires were released in a freely available public database meant as a resource for research on the immune response to SARS-CoV-2. The samples were drawn from two sources: the first 160 participants of the ongoing ImmuneRACE study, and about 1,300 subjects contributed by 6 global collaborators. Sample metadata almost always included a de-identified subject ID, COVID-19 status, age in years and sex. HLA class I and class II types, where available, came from metadata supplied by the sample provider rather than from assay-based typing. Paper-wide results and their limitations: The quantity of clinical and demographic metadata differed by source and by participant and was supplied without curation.

TCRbeta CDR3 regions were amplified from genomic DNA by means of the immunoSEQ Assay, a bias-controlled multiplex PCR. Regarding the original processing steps: The number of nucleated cells in each sample was estimated from the amplification of reference gene primers within the assay. To quantify the absolute abundance of each unique TCRbeta CDR3 rearrangement, sequence reads were collapsed and filtered. For each sample, productive Simpson clonality was calculated by taking the square root of Simpson's diversity index across productive rearrangements. What TCRdb holds here is the immuneACCESS table cut down to in-frame rearrangements. Part of the clones is not present; checked against another copy, under half of the missing clones reflect an unresolved V gene, and the others are unexplained. That table is the source of V, J and clone size, and D and trimming were worked out from the DNA. In this sample the table shows approximately 120,000 clones, 85% of which occur a single time. 3.2% of the sample comes from the top ten.

According to the germline V gene, CDR1 reads SNHLY and CDR2 reads FYNNEI. From V the trimming removes 5 bases and from J it removes 7 bases, while the gene matches leave 6 bases of the junction unaccounted for. The CDR3 runs 14 residues from the cysteine to the phenylalanine. The kept DNA is CDR3 alone, 42 bases in frame from the first base. In this chain, TRBV2 is recombined with TRBJ1-5; the central 9 bases match TRBD1. The receptor was isolated from an elderly woman with COVID-19, enrolled during active disease. The specimen sequenced was peripheral blood. The bases are TGTGCCAGCAGTTTAAGGACAGGGGACCAGCCCCAGCATTTT. The resulting protein is CASSLRTGDQPQHF.